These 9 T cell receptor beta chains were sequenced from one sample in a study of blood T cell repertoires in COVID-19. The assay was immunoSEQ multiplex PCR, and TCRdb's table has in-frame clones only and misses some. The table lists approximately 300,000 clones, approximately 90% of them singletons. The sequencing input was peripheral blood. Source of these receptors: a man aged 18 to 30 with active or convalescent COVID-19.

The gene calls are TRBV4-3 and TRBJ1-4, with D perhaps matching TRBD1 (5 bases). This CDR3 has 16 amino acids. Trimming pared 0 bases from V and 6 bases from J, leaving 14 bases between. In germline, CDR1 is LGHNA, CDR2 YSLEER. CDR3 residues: CASSQDPGLGHEKLFF. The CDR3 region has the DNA TGCGCCAGCAGCCAAGACCCGGGACTGGGGCATGAAAAACTGTTTTTT.

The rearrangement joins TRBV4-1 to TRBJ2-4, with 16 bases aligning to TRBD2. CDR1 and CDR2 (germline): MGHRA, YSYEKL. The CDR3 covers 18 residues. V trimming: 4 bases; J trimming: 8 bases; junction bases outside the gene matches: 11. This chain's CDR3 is CASSRPGLAGGPWDIQYF. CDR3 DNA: TGCGCCAGCAGCCGACCGGGACTAGCGGGGGGGCCGTGGGACATTCAGTACTTC.

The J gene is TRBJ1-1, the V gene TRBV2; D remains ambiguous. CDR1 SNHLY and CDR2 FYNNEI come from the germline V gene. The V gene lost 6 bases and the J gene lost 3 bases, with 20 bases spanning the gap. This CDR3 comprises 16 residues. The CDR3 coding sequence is TGTGCCAGCAGCTCTAGCTGGGTTGGGCGGGACACTGAAGCTTTCTTT. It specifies CASSSSWVGRDTEAFF. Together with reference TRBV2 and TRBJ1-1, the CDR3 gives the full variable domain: EPEVTQTPSHQVTQMGQEVILRCVPISNHLYFYWYRQILGQKVEFLVSFYNNEISEKSEIFDDQFSVERPDGSNFTLKIRSTKLEDSAMYFCASSSSWVGRDTEAFFGQGTRLTVV.

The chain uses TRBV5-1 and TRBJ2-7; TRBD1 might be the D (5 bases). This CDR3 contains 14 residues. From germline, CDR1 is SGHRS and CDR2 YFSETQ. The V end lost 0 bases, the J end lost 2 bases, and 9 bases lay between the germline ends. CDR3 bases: TGCGCCAGCAGCTTGGACCCCAGGGCCTACGAGCAGTACTTC. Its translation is CASSLDPRAYEQYF.

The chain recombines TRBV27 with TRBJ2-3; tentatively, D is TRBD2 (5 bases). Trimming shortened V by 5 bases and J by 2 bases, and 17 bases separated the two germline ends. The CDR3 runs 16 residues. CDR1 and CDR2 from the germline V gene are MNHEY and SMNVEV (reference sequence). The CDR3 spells CASSPRRTVPTDTQYF. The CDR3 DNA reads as TGTGCCAGCAGTCCCAGGCGGACTGTCCCCACAGATACGCAGTATTTT.

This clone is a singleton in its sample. CDR3 loop: CASSFAGKGSPLHF. CDR3 nucleotides: TGTGCCAGCAGCTTTGCAGGGAAAGGCTCACCCCTCCACTTT. V and J are TRBV13 and TRBJ1-6; D is perhaps TRBD1 (5 bases). V was cut by 3 bases and J by 10 bases, with 13 bases left in between. This CDR3 is built from 14 residues. CDR1 is PRHDT and CDR2 is FYEKMQ in the germline V gene (reference sequence).

CDR3 coding DNA: TGTGCCAGCAGTATCAATACCCTCGGTCTGTATGGCTACACCTTC. Its translation: CASSINTLGLYGYTF. This chain joins TRBV21-1 and TRBJ1-2. TRBV21-1 is a documented pseudogene. The CDR3 extends over 15 amino acids.

The CDR3 DNA reads TGTGCCAGTAGTATCCCAGGGTTGATTGAAGCTTTCTTT. Translated, it gives CASSIPGLIEAFF. The J gene is TRBJ1-1, the V gene TRBV19; D might be TRBD1 (5 bases). The CDR3 extends over 13 amino acids. Germline V gene lookup returns CDR1 LNHDA and CDR2 SQIVND (reference sequence). Deletions cut 3 bases from V and 7 bases from J, with 12 bases between.

This CDR3 reads CASTGAYGYTF. In nucleotides, the CDR3 is TGTGCCAGTACAGGGGCCTACGGCTACACCTTC. This chain joins TRBV2 and TRBJ1-2; 7 nucleotides agree with TRBD1. The CDR3 covers 11 residues. Per germline, CDR1 SNHLY and CDR2 FYNNEI. J lost 8 bases, V lost 9 bases, and 6 bases had no gene match.